Presented here are 26 T cell receptor beta chains from one specimen sequenced in a study of T cells in women clearing cervical HPV infection. Sequenced by immunoSEQ multiplex PCR; TCRdb stores in-frame clones only, minus some. The specimen's table records roughly 35,000 clones. Sequenced material: blood buffy coat. Receptors were obtained from a woman between 18 and 70 years old with a cervical HPV16 infection that either progressed to CIN3+ or cleared (not recorded which).

On this clone itself: Coverage ceases 3 residues before the CDR3 finishes, and the germline J gene fills in the end. The chain joins TRBV11-2 to TRBJ2-1, with 7 positions matching TRBD2. This CDR3 is built from 15 residues. CDR1 and CDR2 (germline): SGHAT, FQNNGV. Trimming cost V 5 bases and J 4 bases; bases outside gene matches: 8. The CDR3 here is CASSPQGEGYNEQFF. CDR3 DNA (partial): TGTGCCAGCAGCCCTCAAGGGGAGGGATACAATGAG.

About this clone itself: Sequencing ends 3 residues short of the CDR3 end; the germline J gene provides the rest. The chain couples TRBV27 to TRBJ1-6; D is possibly TRBD1 (6 bases). With 11 bases removed from V and 7 bases from J, the gap between germline ends came to 12 bases. The germline gives CDR1 MNHEY, CDR2 SMNVEV (reference sequence). This CDR3 is 12 amino acids long. The DNA read from the CDR3 is TGTGCCTCAGGGGCGTTAAATTCACCC. Its translation is CASGALNSP. The full CDR3 is CASGALNSPLHF.

As for this clone: One end of the junction does not line up with germline, which may come from a read error. The CDR3 end is not reached by the read, which stops 3 residues before it; the germline J gene fills it in. Other DNA sequences of this sample code for an identical CDR3. This chain connects TRBV7-3 to TRBJ1-3; D not resolved. The CDR3 consists of 16 residues. CDR1 and CDR2 (germline): SGHTA, FQGTGA. The CDR3 loop reads CASSFGPASSGNTIYF. CDR3 bases read: TGTGCCAGCAGCTTTGGGCCTGCCAGCTCTGGAAACACA.

Remarks on this clone: Read sequence stops 3 residues before the CDR3 end, and the germline J gene provides the missing end. The gene calls are TRBV7-3 and TRBJ2-7, with 9 positions matching TRBD1. The length of the CDR3 is 13 residues. Germline V lookup: CDR1 SGHTA, CDR2 FQGTGA. With V trimmed by 3 bases and J by 5 bases, 2 bases remained unmatched. CDR3 residues: CASSLDRGDEQYF. Partial CDR3 DNA: TGTGCCAGCAGCTTGGACAGGGGCGACGAG.

As concerns this clone: The read ends 3 residues before the CDR3 terminus; that terminus is restored from the germline J gene. The chain joins TRBV20-1 to TRBJ2-7; D is perhaps TRBD2 (6 bases). Trimming took 5 bases from V and 1 from J, leaving 9 bases between them. Germline assignment: CDR1 DFQATT and CDR2 SNEGSKA (reference sequence). The CDR3 extends over 12 amino acids. The CDR3 protein is CSAGRGSYEQYF. Partial CDR3 DNA: TGCAGTGCTGGCCGGGGGTCCTACGAG.

With respect to this clone: The CDR3 goes on 3 residues after the read ends, and that part is filled in from the germline J gene. The V gene is TRBV18, the J gene TRBJ2-3, with D maybe TRBD2 (5 bases). Germline-derived CDR1 and CDR2 are KGHSH and LQKENI. The CDR3 consists of 13 residues. CDR3: CASSPGGSSSQYF. Partial CDR3 DNA: TGTGCCAGCTCACCCGGCGGGTCAAGTTCG.

Remarks on this clone: The read gets to within 3 residues of the CDR3 end, and the germline J gene fills in the rest. The V and J genes are TRBV6-1 and TRBJ2-1, with D possibly called TRBD1 or TRBD2 (6 bases each). The V end lost 0 bases, the J end lost 4 bases, and 16 bases lay between the germline ends. Per germline, CDR1 MNHNS and CDR2 SASEGT. This CDR3 has 17 residues. Incomplete CDR3 DNA: TGTGCCAGCAGTGAAGCCAGGGGAGGTTTTATATACAATGAG. Protein product: CASSEARGGFIYNE. The whole CDR3 protein is CASSEARGGFIYNEQFF.

As regards this clone: The CDR3 end falls 3 residues outside the read, so it is completed with the germline J gene. The chain joins TRBV6-2 or TRBV6-3 to TRBJ2-7, with TRBD2 matching 7 bases. This CDR3 has 13 residues. Germline V gene lookup returns CDR1 MNHEY and CDR2 SVGEGT. V lost 5 bases and J lost 3; bases outside the gene matches: 4. Here the CDR3 reads CASSRLADYEQYF. The covered CDR3 bases are TGTGCCAGCAGTCGGCTAGCGGACTACGAG.

On this clone itself: The read terminates 3 residues before the CDR3 end, so the remaining end is supplied by the germline J gene. The chain uses TRBV6-1 and TRBJ2-2; D perhaps matches TRBD2 (7 bases). This CDR3 has 14 residues. CDR1 is MNHNS and CDR2 is SASEGT in the germline V gene. The CDR3: CASSERGRGEKLFF. CDR3 bases read: TGTGCCAGCAGTGAAAGGGGGAGGGGTGAAAAG.

As regards this clone: The read stops 3 residues short of the end of the CDR3; the missing end is completed from the germline J gene. The chain recombines TRBV14 with TRBJ1-2, with 7 bases fitting TRBD1. The ends lost 3 bases at V and 4 bases at J; junction bases unmatched: 8. Germline V CDR1 and CDR2: SGHDN, FVKESK. The CDR3 totals 15 residues. The CDR3 DNA, read in part, is TGTGCCAGCAGCCAGTCCGGGACAGAAGGCTATGGC. Amino acid sequence: CASSQSGTEGYG. The whole CDR3 protein is CASSQSGTEGYGYTF.

Notes on this clone: The read comes to an end 3 residues before the CDR3 does, leaving the germline J gene to fill in the end. This chain connects TRBV2 to TRBJ2-1, with D possibly matching TRBD1 (6 bases). This CDR3 is built from 16 residues. V lost 4 bases and J 5 bases, leaving 18 bases between the germline ends. Germline CDR1 is SNHLY and CDR2 is FYNNEI. The CDR3: CASSASHRAGHNEQFF. The CDR3 bases that were read are TGTGCCAGCAGTGCCTCCCACAGGGCCGGGCACAATGAG.

Concerning this clone itself: The CDR3 extends 3 residues past the end of the read, so its final part is completed from the germline J gene. The V call is TRBV7-2, the J call TRBJ2-1; no firm D call. V shed 6 bases and J shed 6 bases, with 15 bases lying between them. Germline CDR1 is SGHTA and CDR2 is FQGNSA. The CDR3 has 14 residues. This CDR3 reads CASSTNPLGNEQFF. The part of the CDR3 DNA that was read is TGTGCCAGCAGTACTAACCCCTTGGGCAATGAG. The full variable domain, in which reference TRBV7-2 and TRBJ2-1 provide the parts outside the CDR3, is GAGVSQSPSNKVTEKGKDVELRCDPISGHTALYWYRQSLGQGLEFLIYFQGNSAPDKSGLPSDRFSAERTGGSVSTLTIQRTQQEDSAVYLCASSTNPLGNEQFFGPGTRLTVL.

Remarks on this clone: The read ends 3 residues before the CDR3 terminus; that terminus is restored from the germline J gene. The rearrangement uses TRBV28 and TRBJ2-5; TRBD1 is a possible D gene (6 bases). The CDR3 spans 14 residues. The V and J ends lost 5 bases and 5 bases respectively, with 15 bases between them. Germline V gene sequence: CDR1 MDHEN, CDR2 SYDVKM. CDR3 protein: CASSRGQSWETQYF. CDR3 DNA (partial): TGTGCCAGCAGTCGCGGACAGTCCTGGGAGACC. The entire variable domain, with the rest obtained from reference TRBV28 and TRBJ2-5, is as follows: DVKVTQSSRYLVKRTGEKVFLECVQDMDHENMFWYRQDPGLGLRLIYFSYDVKMKEKGDIPEGYSVSREKKERFSLILESASTNQTSMYLCASSRGQSWETQYFGPGTRLLVL.

Of note for this clone: From the germline J gene comes the end of the CDR3, since the read stops 3 residues before it. The chain joins TRBV18 to TRBJ2-3, with a possible D match to TRBD1 (5 bases). V lost 2 bases, J lost 2 bases, and 5 bases lay in between. Germline V lookup: CDR1 KGHSH, CDR2 LQKENI. The CDR3 extends over 13 amino acids. The CDR3 DNA, read in part, is TGTGCCAGCTCACCAGGGGCCACAGATACG. Its protein is CASSPGATDT. The whole CDR3 protein is CASSPGATDTQYF.

Regarding this clone: The DNA ends 3 residues before the CDR3 does, and the rest of the CDR3 is filled in from the germline J gene. The chain couples TRBV20-1 to TRBJ2-3; 12 positions match TRBD2. Germline-derived CDR1 and CDR2 are DFQATT and SNEGSKA (reference sequence). The length of the CDR3 is 16 residues. Losses at the gene ends were 6 bases for V and 0 bases for J; bases not matched to a gene: 7. The CDR3 bases that were read are TGCAGTGCCCATCCTAGCGGGAGGGCCAGCACAGATACG. It specifies CSAHPSGRASTDT. The entire CDR3 sequence reads CSAHPSGRASTDTQYF.

On this clone: Read sequence stops 3 residues before the CDR3 end, and the germline J gene provides the missing end. The chain couples TRBV5-1 to TRBJ2-7; TRBD1 aligns across 9 bases. The CDR3 is 16 amino acids. The V and J ends lost 4 bases and 1 base, in that order; junction bases with no gene match: 9. From germline, CDR1 is SGHRS and CDR2 YFSETQ. CDR3 sequence reads: CASSTPGTGTSYEQYF. Partial CDR3 DNA: TGCGCCAGCAGCACCCCCGGGACAGGGACGTCCTACGAG.

Of note for this clone: Read sequence stops 3 residues before the CDR3 end, and the germline J gene provides the missing end. The V and J genes are TRBV7-2 and TRBJ1-1; perhaps TRBD1 as D (6 bases). V gave up 1 base and J gave up 4 bases, with 7 bases separating them. Germline V gene lookup returns CDR1 SGHTA and CDR2 FQGNSA. The CDR3 has 13 amino acids. This CDR3 is CASSLGGGTEAFF. The covered CDR3 bases are TGTGCCAGCAGCTTAGGAGGGGGCACTGAA.

Points on this clone: The CDR3 end lies 3 residues beyond the end of the read and is filled in from the germline J gene. This chain joins TRBV12-3 or TRBV12-4 and TRBJ2-1, with D possibly TRBD2 on 6 matching bases. The CDR3 length is 14 residues. V gave up 0 bases and J gave up 7 bases, with 10 bases separating them. CDR3 region: CASSLAGGRNEQFF. The covered CDR3 bases are TGTGCCAGCAGTTTAGCGGGGGGAAGGAATGAG.

Comments on this clone: The observed sequence ends 3 residues before the CDR3 terminus, with the missing tail filled in from the germline J gene. This chain connects TRBV7-2 to TRBJ2-1; 9 bases are a match to TRBD2. In germline, CDR1 is SGHTA, CDR2 FQGNSA. J gave up 4 bases and V 3 bases, and 4 bases lay outside the gene matches. The CDR3 is 15 amino acids. CDR3 DNA (partial): TGTGCCAGCAGCTTTAGCGGGAGTATTTACAATGAG. Amino acid sequence: CASSFSGSIYNE. The whole CDR3 protein reads CASSFSGSIYNEQFF.

On this clone itself: The DNA ends 3 residues before the CDR3 does, and the rest of the CDR3 is filled in from the germline J gene. The genes are TRBV18 and TRBJ1-2; D gene unclear. The CDR3 contains 15 residues. Germline V gene data show CDR1 as KGHSH and CDR2 as LQKENI. The V gene lost 3 bases and the J gene lost 1 base, with 12 bases spanning the gap. CDR3 DNA (partial): TGTGCCAGCTCACCGAGTGCCGCAGTTAACTATGGC. Amino acids: CASSPSAAVNYG. The entire CDR3 protein reads CASSPSAAVNYGYTF.

As to this clone: The CDR3 extends 3 residues past the end of the read, so its final part is completed from the germline J gene. This chain links TRBV7-2 with TRBJ2-2; 9 bases map to TRBD1. The germline CDR1 and CDR2 sequences are SGHTA and FQGNSA. The CDR3 runs 15 residues. CDR3 protein: CASSLWTGADSPLFF. The CDR3 DNA, read in part, is TGTGCCAGCAGCCTCTGGACAGGGGCGGATTCACCG.

The sequenced part of the CDR3 DNA is TGTGCCAGCAGCTTACGGCCCCCGACAGGCGGCAAAAACATT. This sequence encodes CASSLRPPTGGKNI. The whole CDR3 protein reads CASSLRPPTGGKNIQYF. The chain joins TRBV7-3 to TRBJ2-4; the D gene is possibly TRBD1 (6 bases). The read falls 3 residues short of the CDR3 end, and the missing part is taken from the germline J gene. The length of the CDR3 is 17 residues. CDR1 and CDR2 from the germline V gene are SGHTA and FQGTGA. V was shortened by 2 bases and J by 3 bases, with 17 bases between the two germline ends.

As concerns this clone: Sequencing ends 3 residues short of the CDR3 end; the germline J gene provides the rest. V and J are TRBV2 and TRBJ1-6, with 8 bases aligning to TRBD1. V trimming: 6 bases; J trimming: 5 bases; junction bases outside the gene matches: 9. The CDR3 spans 16 residues. The germline CDR1 and CDR2 sequences are SNHLY and FYNNEI. The CDR3 bases that were read are TGTGCCAGCAGACCGGACAGGGTTTCAAATAATTCACCC. Translating it yields CASRPDRVSNNSP. The whole CDR3 reads CASRPDRVSNNSPLHF.

About this clone: The read comes to an end 3 residues before the CDR3 does, leaving the germline J gene to fill in the end. V gene TRBV19 combines with J gene TRBJ2-2, with D maybe TRBD1 (5 bases). V lost 6 bases to trimming and J lost 0 bases, with 14 bases between them. The CDR3 contains 16 residues. Germline loops: CDR1 LNHDA, CDR2 SQIVND (reference sequence). The chain's CDR3 is CASSDTWGPNTGELFF. The part of the CDR3 DNA that was read is TGTGCCAGTAGCGACACGTGGGGCCCGAACACCGGGGAG. The complete variable domain, with remaining parts taken from reference TRBV19 and TRBJ2-2, reads DGGITQSPKYLFRKEGQNVTLSCEQNLNHDAMYWYRQDPGQGLRLIYYSQIVNDFQKGDIAEGYSVSREKKESFPLTVTSAQKNPTAFYLCASSDTWGPNTGELFFGEGSRLTVL.

For this clone: The CDR3 goes on 3 residues after the read ends, and that part is filled in from the germline J gene. This chain uses TRBV2 with TRBJ2-3; 11 bases are shared with TRBD2. Germline lookup yields CDR1 SNHLY and CDR2 FYNNEI. The CDR3 is made up of 17 amino acids. The DNA read from the CDR3 is TGTGCCAGCAGTGAACGCGGAGGTAGCGGGAGGGAAGAGACG. Translated: CASSERGGSGREET. The CDR3 in full is CASSERGGSGREETQYF. The whole variable domain, remainder taken from reference TRBV2 and TRBJ2-3, is EPEVTQTPSHQVTQMGQEVILRCVPISNHLYFYWYRQILGQKVEFLVSFYNNEISEKSEIFDDQFSVERPDGSNFTLKIRSTKLEDSAMYFCASSERGGSGREETQYFGPGTRLTVL.

With respect to this clone: The read terminates 3 residues before the CDR3 end, so the remaining end is supplied by the germline J gene. This sequence joins TRBV19 and TRBJ2-7; D might be TRBD1 (6 bases). V lost 1 base to trimming and J lost 3 bases, with 13 bases between them. From germline, CDR1 is LNHDA and CDR2 SQIVND (reference sequence). CDR3 length: 15 residues. Incomplete CDR3 DNA: TGTGCCAGTAGTATAGCCGCAGGGGCCTTCTACGAG. Residues: CASSIAAGAFYE. The whole CDR3 protein is CASSIAAGAFYEQYF.